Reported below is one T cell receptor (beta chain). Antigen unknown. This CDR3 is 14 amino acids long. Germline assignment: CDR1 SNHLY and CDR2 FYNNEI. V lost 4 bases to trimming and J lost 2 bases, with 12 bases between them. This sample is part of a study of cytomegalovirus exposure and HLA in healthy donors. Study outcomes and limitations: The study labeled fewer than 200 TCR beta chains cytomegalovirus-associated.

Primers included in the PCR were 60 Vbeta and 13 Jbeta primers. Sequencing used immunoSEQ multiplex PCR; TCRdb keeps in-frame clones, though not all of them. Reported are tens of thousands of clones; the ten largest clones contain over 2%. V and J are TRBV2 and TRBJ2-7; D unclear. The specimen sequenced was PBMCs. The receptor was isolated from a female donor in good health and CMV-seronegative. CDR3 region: CASSAPSSAYEQYF. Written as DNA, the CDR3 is TGTGCCAGCAGTGCTCCGTCGAGCGCCTACGAGCAGTACTTC. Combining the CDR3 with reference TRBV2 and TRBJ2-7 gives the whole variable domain EPEVTQTPSHQVTQMGQEVILRCVPISNHLYFYWYRQILGQKVEFLVSFYNNEISEKSEIFDDQFSVERPDGSNFTLKIRSTKLEDSAMYFCASSAPSSAYEQYFGPGTRLTVT.